The 29 T cell receptor beta chains given below trace back to one sample, sequenced in a study of cytomegalovirus exposure and HLA in healthy donors. With 60 Vbeta and 13 Jbeta primers, the PCR was carried out. The data were produced by immunoSEQ multiplex PCR, yet TCRdb's version contains in-frame clones alone and is incomplete. The table records just over 70,000 clones, 70% to 75% of them present only once. Material for sequencing was PBMCs. The receptors come from a human donor in good health.

The chain has TRBV4-2 and TRBJ2-1; 9 nucleotides match TRBD2. The CDR3 spans 16 residues. V was pared by 5 bases and J by 5 bases, with 10 bases of the junction left unmatched. Germline V gene data show CDR1 as LGHNA and CDR2 as YNFKEQ. CDR3 nucleotides: TGTGCCAGCAGCAGATCCGGGACTAGCCCCCACAATGAGCAGTTCTTC. This encodes CASSRSGTSPHNEQFF.

V usage is TRBV25-1 and J usage is TRBJ2-7; D remains ambiguous. This CDR3 spans 11 amino acids. Per germline, CDR1 MGHDK and CDR2 SYGVNS. V gave up 4 bases and J gave up 3 bases, with 4 bases separating them. This CDR3 reads CASSVSYEQYF. The CDR3 DNA reads TGTGCCAGCAGTGTTAGCTACGAGCAGTACTTC.

The chain has TRBV28 and TRBJ2-7, with 13 bases identical to TRBD2. Germline V CDR1 and CDR2: MDHEN, SYDVKM. Trimming removed 3 bases from V and 6 bases from J; junction bases left unmatched: 2. This CDR3 is 14 amino acids long. CDR3 nucleotides: TGTGCCAGCAGTTTCGGACTAGCGGGAGTCGAGCAGTACTTC. Amino acids: CASSFGLAGVEQYF.

V usage is TRBV30 and J usage is TRBJ1-1, with 7 nucleotides matching TRBD1. The J segment lost 10 bases and the V segment lost 1 base, leaving 6 bases of the junction unmatched. This CDR3 spans 12 amino acids. Germline CDR1 GTSNPN, CDR2 SVGIG (reference sequence). The CDR3 loop is CAWSGTGVGAFF. The CDR3, as DNA: TGTGCCTGGAGTGGAACAGGGGTAGGAGCTTTCTTT.

This chain uses TRBV27 with TRBJ1-2; TRBD1 aligns across 12 bases. The CDR3 sequence is 14 residues long. Germline CDR1 is MNHEY and CDR2 is SMNVEV (reference sequence). Trimming at V came to 5 bases and at J to 8 bases, leaving 6 bases not matched to a gene. In nucleotides, the CDR3 is TGTGCCAGCAGTCTGGGGACAGGGGGCTTCGGCTACACCTTC. This translates into CASSLGTGGFGYTF.

J is TRBJ1-5 and V is TRBV2; 7 nucleotides match TRBD1. V was clipped by 6 bases and J by 0 bases; unmatched bases: 5. Germline V lookup: CDR1 SNHLY, CDR2 FYNNEI. The CDR3 has 15 residues. CDR3 bases: TGTGCCAGCAGAGACAACAGGGGTAGCAATCAGCCCCAGCATTTT. The encoded protein is CASRDNRGSNQPQHF. Variable domain in full (rest from reference TRBV2 and TRBJ1-5): EPEVTQTPSHQVTQMGQEVILRCVPISNHLYFYWYRQILGQKVEFLVSFYNNEISEKSEIFDDQFSVERPDGSNFTLKIRSTKLEDSAMYFCASRDNRGSNQPQHFGDGTRLSIL.

J is TRBJ2-3 and V is TRBV5-1, with TRBD1 matching over 7 bases. CDR1 and CDR2 from the germline V gene are SGHRS and YFSETQ. Trimming at V came to 3 bases and at J to 2 bases, leaving 9 bases not matched to a gene. The CDR3 runs 16 residues. CDR3 coding DNA: TGCGCCAGCAGCTCGACAGGGCAACTCTACACAGATACGCAGTATTTT. Its translation is CASSSTGQLYTDTQYF. Together with reference TRBV5-1 and TRBJ2-3, the CDR3 gives the full variable domain: KAGVTQTPRYLIKTRGQQVTLSCSPISGHRSVSWYQQTPGQGLQFLFEYFSETQRNKGNFPGRFSGRQFSNSRSEMNVSTLELGDSALYLCASSSTGQLYTDTQYFGPGTRLTVL.

The chain uses TRBV4-2 and TRBJ2-3, with D unclear. V shed 4 bases and J shed 1 base, with 3 bases lying between them. The germline gives CDR1 LGHNA, CDR2 YNFKEQ. The CDR3 sequence is 12 residues long. CDR3 DNA: TGTGCCAGCAGCCCTCGCACAGATACGCAGTATTTT. This codes for CASSPRTDTQYF.

The rearrangement joins TRBV6-5 to TRBJ2-1, with D possibly being TRBD2 (5 bases). V was cut by 4 bases and J by 0 bases, with 10 bases left in between. Per germline, CDR1 MNHEY and CDR2 SVGAGI. The CDR3 is 15 amino acids. The CDR3 reads CASSLASTSYNEQFF. The CDR3 nucleotides read TGTGCCAGCAGTTTAGCGTCAACCTCCTACAATGAGCAGTTCTTC.

In this sample, this clone turned up a few times. V gene TRBV7-9 combines with J gene TRBJ1-1, with D unclear. Germline CDR1 reads SEHNR; CDR2 reads FQNEAQ (reference sequence). V was clipped by 0 bases and J by 7 bases, with 6 bases between them. The CDR3 runs to 12 residues. CDR3 DNA sequence: TGTGCCAGCAGCTTAGCTGCCGGTGAAGCTTTCTTT. Translation gives CASSLAAGEAFF.

This clone was counted between two and nine times. V is TRBV19 and J is TRBJ2-4, with a possible D match to TRBD2 (5 bases). Trimming shortened V by 1 base and J by 6 bases, and 13 bases separated the two germline ends. The V gene's germline CDR1 is LNHDA and CDR2 SQIVND (reference sequence). The CDR3 extends over 15 amino acids. CDR3 sequence: CASSIGEGSPNIQYF. The CDR3 region has the DNA TGTGCCAGTAGTATAGGAGAGGGAAGCCCAAACATTCAGTACTTC.

This clone has more than one count but fewer than ten. This chain connects TRBV11-2 to TRBJ2-1, with TRBD2 matching over 7 bases. Per the germline V gene, CDR1 is SGHAT and CDR2 is FQNNGV. The CDR3 has 14 amino acids. V lost 5 bases, J lost 8 bases, and 9 bases stayed unmatched. This CDR3 is CASSPSGGQDEQFF. The CDR3 DNA follows: TGTGCCAGCAGCCCCTCGGGGGGTCAGGATGAGCAGTTCTTC. The whole variable domain, filled in from reference TRBV11-2 and TRBJ2-1, reads EAGVAQSPRYKIIEKRQSVAFWCNPISGHATLYWYQQILGQGPKLLIQFQNNGVVDDSQLPKDRFSAERLKGVDSTLKIQPAKLEDSAVYLCASSPSGGQDEQFFGPGTRLTVL.

The chain recombines TRBV7-8 with TRBJ2-7, with a tentative D call TRBD2 (6 bases). Looked up from germline, CDR1 is SGHVS and CDR2 is FQNEAQ. The V gene lost 1 base and the J gene lost 6 bases, with 13 bases spanning the gap. The CDR3 length is 14 residues. The CDR3 nucleotides are TGTGCCAGCAGCTTAGTGGCGGGAAGAGTCGAGCAGTACTTC. Translating gives CASSLVAGRVEQYF.

This chain uses TRBV7-9 with TRBJ2-1; TRBD2 aligns across 7 bases. Germline CDR1 is SEHNR and CDR2 is FQNEAQ (reference sequence). V trimming: 4 bases; J trimming: 2 bases; junction bases outside the gene matches: 8. The CDR3 spans 16 residues. The DNA for the CDR3 is TGTGCCAGCAGCTCTCTCGGGACTACCCCCTACAATGAGCAGTTCTTC. Translation gives CASSSLGTTPYNEQFF.

This rearrangement joins TRBV29-1 to TRBJ2-3; TRBD2 matches at 8 bases. This CDR3 region has 13 residues. Germline trimming cut 3 bases from V and 4 bases from J; bases unmatched to any gene: 3. The germline CDR1 and CDR2 sequences are SQVTM and ANQGSEA. Here the CDR3 reads CSVDGGAADTQYF. In nucleotides, the CDR3 is TGCAGCGTTGACGGGGGGGCGGCAGATACGCAGTATTTT.

This chain uses TRBV19 with TRBJ1-2, with TRBD1 identical over 7 bases. V was clipped by 4 bases and J by 2 bases; unmatched bases: 4. The CDR3 consists of 14 residues. CDR1 and CDR2 (germline): LNHDA, SQIVND (reference sequence). The CDR3 loop is CASSRQGGNYGYTF. CDR3 nucleotide sequence: TGTGCCAGTAGTAGACAGGGAGGAAACTATGGCTACACCTTC.

This chain connects TRBV27 to TRBJ1-1; D remains unclear. V was pared by 4 bases and J by 1 base, with 10 bases between. Germline values: CDR1 MNHEY, CDR2 SMNVEV (reference sequence). The length of the CDR3 is 14 residues. The CDR3 bases are TGTGCCAGCAGTTCCCCGGGGAAGAACACTGAAGCTTTCTTT. Protein: CASSSPGKNTEAFF.

This chain uses TRBV7-9 with TRBJ1-1; possible D gene TRBD1, 6 bases. Trimming took 7 bases from V and 5 from J, leaving 11 bases between them. From germline, CDR1 is SEHNR and CDR2 FQNEAQ (reference sequence). This CDR3 contains 12 residues. CDR3 DNA sequence: TGTGCCAGCAAATACAGGGAGACTGAAGCTTTCTTT. This encodes CASKYRETEAFF.

The chain joins TRBV6-1 to TRBJ2-2; perhaps TRBD1 as D (6 bases). The V gene lost 4 bases and the J gene lost 1 base, with 7 bases spanning the gap. This CDR3 has 14 residues. Germline V lookup: CDR1 MNHNS, CDR2 SASEGT. DNA of the CDR3: TGTGCCAGCAGTGCGGGACAGAACACCGGGGAGCTGTTTTTT. Translated, it gives CASSAGQNTGELFF.

J is TRBJ1-2 and V is TRBV18; D call uncertain. Trimming took 4 bases from V and 1 from J, leaving 7 bases between them. CDR1 is KGHSH and CDR2 is LQKENI in the germline V gene. The length of the CDR3 is 13 residues. In DNA, the CDR3 is TGTGCCAGCTCACGGGAGGGTAACTATGGCTACACCTTC. Translated, it gives CASSREGNYGYTF.

This chain uses TRBV5-1 with TRBJ1-2; 7 bases are a match to TRBD1. Trimming took 2 bases from V and 0 from J; bases not matched to a gene: 4. Germline V gene lookup returns CDR1 SGHRS and CDR2 YFSETQ. CDR3 length equals 15 residues. CDR3 loop: CASSLTTGTNYGYTF. The CDR3 bases are TGCGCCAGCAGCTTAACGACAGGGACTAACTATGGCTACACCTTC.

The rearrangement links TRBV14 to TRBJ2-7, with TRBD1 matching over 9 bases. Trimming at V came to 4 bases and at J to 4 bases, leaving 5 bases not matched to a gene. Germline V gene sequence: CDR1 SGHDN, CDR2 FVKESK. This CDR3 is built from 14 residues. The CDR3 here is CASSLGTGFYEQYF. In nucleotides, the CDR3 is TGTGCCAGCAGCCTCGGGACAGGGTTTTACGAGCAGTACTTC.

This chain joins TRBV5-1 and TRBJ2-3, with TRBD1 as a possible D gene (5 bases). The germline V and J ends were trimmed by 0 bases and 3 bases, with 11 bases remaining between them. CDR1 is SGHRS, CDR2 YFSETQ, per germline. There are 15 residues in the CDR3. Here the CDR3 reads CASSLVSRGTDTQYF. CDR3 bases: TGCGCCAGCAGCTTGGTTAGTAGGGGAACAGATACGCAGTATTTT.

The chain couples TRBV7-6 to TRBJ1-2; D is undetermined. V gave up 6 bases and J gave up 3 bases, with 11 bases separating them. The germline CDR1 and CDR2 sequences are SGHVS and FNYEAQ. There are 13 residues in the CDR3. CDR3 sequence (DNA): TGTGCCAGCAGTTCCGGGTCTTACTATGGCTACACCTTC. Its translation is CASSSGSYYGYTF.

The V gene is TRBV19, the J gene TRBJ1-5, with 7 bases matching TRBD1. Germline CDR1 and CDR2: LNHDA and SQIVND (reference sequence). The CDR3 consists of 14 residues. V dropped 3 bases and J dropped 5; count of bases not matched to a gene: 4. The CDR3 coding sequence is TGTGCCAGTAGTATCGGGACAGCCTATCAGCCCCAGCATTTT. This codes for CASSIGTAYQPQHF. The full variable domain, rest sourced from reference TRBV19 and TRBJ1-5, is DGGITQSPKYLFRKEGQNVTLSCEQNLNHDAMYWYRQDPGQGLRLIYYSQIVNDFQKGDIAEGYSVSREKKESFPLTVTSAQKNPTAFYLCASSIGTAYQPQHFGDGTRLSIL.

V gene TRBV30 combines with J gene TRBJ1-1; possible D gene TRBD1, 5 bases. The CDR3 consists of 14 residues. The germline V and J ends were trimmed by 7 bases and 5 bases, with 20 bases remaining between them. Germline loops: CDR1 GTSNPN, CDR2 SVGIG (reference sequence). Here the CDR3 reads CASGGDGLGTEAFF. The CDR3 bases are TGTGCCTCGGGGGGAGACGGGCTTGGAACTGAAGCTTTCTTT.

This clone was counted a single time. The CDR3 loop reads CASSLVADSYNEQFF. CDR3 DNA sequence: TGTGCCAGCAGCTTAGTGGCAGACTCCTACAATGAGCAGTTCTTC. V usage is TRBV7-9 and J usage is TRBJ2-1; no clear D. This CDR3 region has 15 residues. Germline assignment: CDR1 SEHNR and CDR2 FQNEAQ (reference sequence). Between the trimmed V and J ends, which lost 1 base and 0 bases, there was a span of 7 bases.

The chain combines TRBV5-1 with TRBJ2-7; 11 positions agree with TRBD2. This CDR3 comprises 15 residues. Germline CDR1 reads SGHRS; CDR2 reads YFSETQ. The junction had 4 bases not matched to a gene; V was cut back by 5 bases and J by 0 bases. For the CDR3, the DNA is TGCGCCAGCAGGCGCACTAGCGGGAGCTCCTACGAGCAGTACTTC. Amino acids: CASRRTSGSSYEQYF.

The V and J genes are TRBV7-9 and TRBJ2-7; 7 nucleotides match TRBD1. J gave up 0 bases and V 5 bases, and 4 bases lay outside the gene matches. Germline assignment: CDR1 SEHNR and CDR2 FQNEAQ (reference sequence). CDR3 length: 14 amino acids. CDR3 bases: TGTGCCAGCAGCCTCCGGGACAGCTCCTACGAGCAGTACTTC. Protein: CASSLRDSSYEQYF. The full variable domain, with the rest looked up from reference TRBV7-9 and TRBJ2-7, is DTGVSQNPRHKITKRGQNVTFRCDPISEHNRLYWYRQTLGQGPEFLTYFQNEAQLEKSRLLSDRFSAERPKGSFSTLEIQRTEQGDSAMYLCASSLRDSSYEQYFGPGTRLTVT.